These 17 T cell receptor beta chains were sequenced from one sample in a study of T cells in localized non-small cell lung cancer. Some clones are missing from TCRdb's copy, which holds only in-frame ones; the method was immunoSEQ multiplex PCR. The sample holds about 21,000 clones, around 84% seen once. The sample was peripheral blood, taken before any cancer treatment. These receptors came from a man between 40 and 75 years old with stage I lung adenocarcinoma.

The V call is TRBV15, the J call TRBJ2-3; D perhaps matches TRBD2 (6 bases). The CDR3 has 15 residues. The V and J ends lost 0 bases and 3 bases respectively, with 10 bases between them. Per the germline V gene, CDR1 is LNHNV and CDR2 is YYDKDF (reference sequence). The CDR3 loop is CATSRDGRPTDTQYF. In DNA, the CDR3 is TGTGCCACCAGCAGAGATGGGAGGCCTACAGATACGCAGTATTTT. The full variable domain, in which reference TRBV15 and TRBJ2-3 provide the parts outside the CDR3, is DAMVIQNPRYQVTQFGKPVTLSCSQTLNHNVMYWYQQKSSQAPKLLFHYYDKDFNNEADTPDNFQSRRPNTSFCFLDIRSPGLGDTAMYLCATSRDGRPTDTQYFGPGTRLTVL.

The chain is built from TRBV5-4 and TRBJ2-1; 9 bases fit TRBD2. J gave up 3 bases and V 0 bases, and 4 bases lay outside the gene matches. Germline assignment: CDR1 SGHNT and CDR2 YYREEE (reference sequence). The CDR3 runs 16 residues. The CDR3 sequence: CASSLDAGGLYNEQFF. For the CDR3, the DNA is TGTGCCAGCAGCTTGGACGCGGGGGGGCTCTACAATGAGCAGTTCTTC.

This chain uses TRBV2 with TRBJ1-5; D call uncertain. The CDR3 is 13 amino acids. V lost 5 bases, J lost 9 bases, and 14 bases lay in between. CDR1 is SNHLY, CDR2 FYNNEI, per germline. The CDR3 DNA sequence: TGTGCCAGCAGTTATAACCTCGCTGGGCCCCAGCATTTT. Protein: CASSYNLAGPQHF.

V gene TRBV28 combines with J gene TRBJ1-2, with D unresolved. This CDR3 is 14 amino acids long. V lost 3 bases, J lost 0 bases, and 8 bases lay in between. In germline, CDR1 is MDHEN, CDR2 SYDVKM. CDR3 in amino acids: CASSLLLANYGYTF. The CDR3 nucleotides read TGTGCCAGCAGTTTGCTGCTAGCTAACTATGGCTACACCTTC.

This clone has just a few counts. The chain employs TRBV7-9 and TRBJ1-2; 7 bases are shared with TRBD1. CDR1 and CDR2 from the germline V gene are SEHNR and FQNEAQ (reference sequence). The CDR3 has 13 amino acids. Trimming removed 5 bases from V and 5 bases from J; junction bases left unmatched: 5. CDR3 region: CASSPGGPYGYTF. The DNA for the CDR3 is TGTGCCAGCAGCCCAGGGGGGCCTTATGGCTACACCTTC.

The CDR3 protein is CASSLQGSGTEAFF. The DNA of the CDR3 is TGCGCCAGCAGCTTGCAGGGGTCCGGCACTGAAGCTTTCTTT. The V and J genes are TRBV5-1 and TRBJ1-1; the D gene is possibly TRBD1 (6 bases). Germline V gene sequence: CDR1 SGHRS, CDR2 YFSETQ. This CDR3 contains 14 residues. Trimming cost V 1 base and J 4 bases, with 11 bases left between them.

The V and J genes are TRBV18 and TRBJ2-5; 13 nucleotides match TRBD2. The ends lost 6 bases at V and 6 bases at J; junction bases unmatched: 7. This CDR3 has 15 residues. The germline V gene has CDR1 KGHSH and CDR2 LQKENI. The CDR3 spells CASSPGLAGTKTQYF. Written as DNA, the CDR3 is TGTGCCAGCTCCCCGGGACTAGCGGGGACAAAGACCCAGTACTTC.

This clone was seen only once. The chain carries TRBV10-3 and TRBJ2-7; 10 bases align to TRBD1. Trimming removed 6 bases from V and 3 bases from J; junction bases left unmatched: 2. Per germline, CDR1 ENHRY and CDR2 SYGVKD. This CDR3 is built from 13 residues. The CDR3 region is CAIRGTGDYEQYF. The CDR3 region has the DNA TGTGCCATCAGGGGGACAGGGGACTACGAGCAGTACTTC.

V is TRBV5-1 and J is TRBJ2-1, with D possibly being TRBD2 (5 bases). The germline gives CDR1 SGHRS, CDR2 YFSETQ. This CDR3 spans 15 amino acids. Trimming cost V 0 bases and J 7 bases, with 14 bases left between them. The CDR3 region is CASSLAEGARNEQFF. CDR3 DNA: TGCGCCAGCAGCTTGGCCGAGGGAGCTAGGAATGAGCAGTTCTTC.

The chain has TRBV7-6 and TRBJ2-3; unclear D gene. V was cut by 1 base and J by 0 bases, with 14 bases left in between. This CDR3 is built from 17 residues. Germline CDR1 is SGHVS and CDR2 is FNYEAQ. Here the CDR3 reads CASSLVLAGVSTDTQYF. The DNA of the CDR3 is TGTGCCAGCAGCTTAGTGCTGGCAGGCGTTAGCACAGATACGCAGTATTTT. The complete variable domain, with remaining parts taken from reference TRBV7-6 and TRBJ2-3, reads GAGVSQSPRYKVTKRGQDVALRCDPISGHVSLYWYRQALGQGPEFLTYFNYEAQQDKSGLPNDRFSAERPEGSISTLTIQRTEQRDSAMYRCASSLVLAGVSTDTQYFGPGTRLTVL.

V gene TRBV28 combines with J gene TRBJ2-7; D is possibly TRBD1 (5 bases). This CDR3 spans 14 amino acids. The V end was cut by 7 bases, the J end by 9 bases, with 22 bases between. Germline CDR1 MDHEN, CDR2 SYDVKM. Written as DNA, the CDR3 is TGTGCCAGCAAATTTCAGGGCGTGAGGTATGGGCAGTACTTC. The encoded protein is CASKFQGVRYGQYF.

The rearrangement links TRBV4-1 to TRBJ1-5, with 7 bases lining up with TRBD1. The CDR3 runs to 16 residues. J gave up 0 bases and V 5 bases, and 7 bases lay outside the gene matches. Germline V gives CDR1 MGHRA, CDR2 YSYEKL. As DNA, the CDR3 is TGCGCCAGCAGCTTACGACAGGGATTTAGCAATCAGCCCCAGCATTTT. Protein: CASSLRQGFSNQPQHF.

V is TRBV7-9 and J is TRBJ1-1, with 7 bases fitting TRBD1. Germline V gives CDR1 SEHNR, CDR2 FQNEAQ (reference sequence). This CDR3 is built from 14 residues. V lost 5 bases, J lost 4 bases, and 7 bases stayed unmatched. In nucleotides, the CDR3 is TGTGCCAGCAGCCCCAGACAGGGAACCACTGAAGCTTTCTTT. It codes for CASSPRQGTTEAFF.

V usage is TRBV11-2 and J usage is TRBJ2-5; 7 bases line up with TRBD1. V trimming: 6 bases; J trimming: 5 bases; junction bases outside the gene matches: 12. The CDR3 runs to 15 residues. Per germline, CDR1 SGHAT and CDR2 FQNNGV. The CDR3 sequence: CASSQTGAAGETQYF. Written as DNA, the CDR3 is TGTGCCAGCAGTCAAACAGGGGCCGCAGGGGAGACCCAGTACTTC.

The chain recombines TRBV2 with TRBJ2-7; 15 bases are a match to TRBD2. Germline lookup yields CDR1 SNHLY and CDR2 FYNNEI. This CDR3 spans 16 amino acids. V lost 7 bases to trimming and J lost 6 bases; unmatched junction nucleotides: 10. CDR3 nucleotide sequence: TGTGCCAGCAAGGGACAGGGGACTAGCGGGAGGAGCGAGCAGTACTTC. This codes for CASKGQGTSGRSEQYF.

On this clone itself: Other DNA sequences in this specimen translate into the identical CDR3. The V and J genes are TRBV5-1 and TRBJ2-1; TRBD2 aligns across 14 bases. There are 16 residues in the CDR3. Germline V gives CDR1 SGHRS, CDR2 YFSETQ. V lost 4 bases, J lost 8 bases, and 8 bases stayed unmatched. CDR3 in DNA: TGCGCCAGCAGCGCGGGGACTAGCGGGAGTCTGGATGAGCAGTTCTTC. The encoded protein is CASSAGTSGSLDEQFF.

This clone was picked up one time. V is TRBV5-1 and J is TRBJ2-7; D is perhaps TRBD2 (8 bases). The CDR3 runs 15 residues. CDR1 and CDR2 (germline): SGHRS, YFSETQ. V was pared by 4 bases and J by 4 bases, with 18 bases between. The CDR3 protein is CASSAGGQVLYEQYF. Here the CDR3 DNA reads TGCGCCAGCAGCGCGGGAGGACAGGTGCTTTACGAGCAGTACTTC.